This TCR beta chain came from a study of metastatic and nonmetastatic thyroid tumors (dated by TCRdb to 2020 to 2022). Concerning the study at large: Repertoires from peripheral blood and from tumor or nodule tissue samples of malignant and benign thyroid patients were compared. Beyond this particular receptor, the publication reports: In both blood and tumor samples, malignant tumors were reported to have significantly higher TCR beta diversity than benign nodules.

No patient had received any treatment before thyroid surgery. The study retrospectively analysed patient clinical samples collected from 2012 to 2018 using T-cell receptor beta sequencing. This clone was seen a few times. No antigen is known for it. One base away there is no much larger clone; base qualities are not given. Preparation of the library involved PCR. TCRdb names Illumina HiSeq 4000 as the instrument used. High-throughput sequencing was used to profile the TCR beta-chain CDR3 region of each patient. The study's processing was this. A classifier to discriminate distant-metastatic papillary thyroid cancer patients was built from CDR3 differences across clinicopathological groups. The Shannon index was used to measure repertoire diversity, and the Morisita-Horn index was used to measure how similar tumor and blood repertoires were. TCRdb reanalyzed the raw reads on its own, using fastp at Q25 for trimming and MiXCR for clone calling, and kept in-frame beta chains. What appears here as the V and J calls and clone size reflects TCRdb's work, not the paper's. The sample has approximately 60,000 clones on record, roughly 29% of them singletons. In total, the top ten clones hold around 15% of the sample.

The sequenced sample was blood. The source is a female donor with papillary thyroid cancer or a benign thyroid nodule (not recorded which). Some clones in this sample may be carry-over from other donors' samples.

For the CDR3, the sequence is CASSPPINSYNEQFF. The base sequence is TGTGCCAGCTCACCACCGATAAACTCCTACAATGAGCAGTTCTTC. In this chain, TRBV18 is recombined with TRBJ2-1; the D gene remains uncertain. The CDR3 covers 15 residues, taking in both the cysteine and the phenylalanine. Solely the CDR3 DNA is kept, with 45 bases framed from the first base. The CDR1 and CDR2 encoded by the germline V gene are KGHSH and LQKENI. V and J lose 0 bases and 0 bases, and a span of 6 bases separates them.